This T cell receptor beta chain was profiled in a study of blood T cell repertoires in COVID-19. In the study overall: Nucleic acid was either cDNA or gDNA, and it came from T cells, B-cell-depleted T cells, or PBMCs.

As handled by the study authors: Scientists estimated how many nucleated cells there were by amplifying reference gene primers. Produced via immunoSEQ multiplex PCR; TCRdb's table is partial and in-frame only. V, J and clone size derive from that table, while D and trimming were established from the DNA sequence. This sample carries roughly 95,000 clones, about 93% of them seen once, and the ten largest clones take around 3.9%. This CDR3 comprises 15 residues. V trimming: 1 base; J trimming: 6 bases; junction bases outside the gene matches: 2. Germline CDR1 reads LNHDA; CDR2 reads SQIVND (reference sequence).

This receptor was obtained from a woman aged 45-60 years in a cohort sampled during active COVID-19. The chain is built from TRBV19 and TRBJ2-2; 10 bases are shared with TRBD1. The sequenced sample consisted of peripheral blood. CDR3 sequence (DNA): TGTGCCAGTAGTATAGCCGGGACAGGGGCCGGGGAGCTGTTTTTT. It is translated as CASSIAGTGAGELFF. The full variable domain, completed using reference TRBV19 and TRBJ2-2, is DGGITQSPKYLFRKEGQNVTLSCEQNLNHDAMYWYRQDPGQGLRLIYYSQIVNDFQKGDIAEGYSVSREKKESFPLTVTSAQKNPTAFYLCASSIAGTGAGELFFGEGSRLTVL.